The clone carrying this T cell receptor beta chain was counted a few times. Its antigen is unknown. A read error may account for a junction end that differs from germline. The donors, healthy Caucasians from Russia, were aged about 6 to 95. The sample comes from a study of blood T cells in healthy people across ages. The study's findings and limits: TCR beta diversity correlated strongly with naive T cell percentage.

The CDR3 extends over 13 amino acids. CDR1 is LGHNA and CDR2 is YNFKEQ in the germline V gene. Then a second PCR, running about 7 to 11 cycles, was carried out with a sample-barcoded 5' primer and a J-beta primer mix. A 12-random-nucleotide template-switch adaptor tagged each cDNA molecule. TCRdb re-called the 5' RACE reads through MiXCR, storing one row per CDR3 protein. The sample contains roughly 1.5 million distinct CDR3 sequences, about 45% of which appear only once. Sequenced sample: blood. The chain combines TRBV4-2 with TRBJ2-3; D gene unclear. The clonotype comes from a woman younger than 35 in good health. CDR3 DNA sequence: TGTGCCAGCAGACAAGATCAAGGGGATACGCAGTATTTT. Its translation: CASRQDQGDTQYF.